Below are 7 T cell receptor beta chains sequenced from a single sample in a study of shared clonotypes between healthy human individuals. Terminally differentiated effector memory CD45RA+ cells were left out of the naive CD8 fraction, which was CD45RO-negative and positively selected for CCR7. This table comes from immunoSEQ multiplex PCR, and its TCRdb copy is limited to in-frame clones, with some not included. The repertoire holds around 2,000,000 clones, roughly 95% seen once, with around 1.2% in the top ten. The sequencing input was naive CD8+ T cells sorted from blood. The receptors come from a man younger than 35 in good health.

The V gene is TRBV6-1, the J gene TRBJ1-5; the D is unclear. The CDR3 spans 14 residues. Deletions cut 2 bases from V and 0 bases from J, with 5 bases between. Germline-derived CDR1 and CDR2 are MNHNS and SASEGT. The CDR3 DNA reads TGTGCCAGCAGTGAATGGGATAGCAATCAGCCCCAGCATTTT. Translated: CASSEWDSNQPQHF.

This chain uses TRBV5-1 with TRBJ2-7, with 8 bases fitting TRBD1. J lost 3 bases, V lost 4 bases, and 12 bases had no gene match. Germline CDR1 reads SGHRS; CDR2 reads YFSETQ. CDR3 size: 16 residues. CDR3 protein: CASSKAGQDNFYEQYF. Written as DNA, the CDR3 is TGCGCCAGCAGCAAGGCGGGACAGGACAACTTCTACGAGCAGTACTTC.

A note on this clone: One end of the junction is discordant with germline, which a read error may explain. V usage is TRBV27 and J usage is TRBJ2-1, with 8 bases matching TRBD1. This CDR3 is built from 13 residues. Germline V gene sequence: CDR1 MNHEY, CDR2 SMNVEV (reference sequence). The CDR3 sequence is CASSLSSQGGRIF. The CDR3 DNA reads as TGTGCCAGCAGTTTATCTTCACAGGGGGGAAGAATCTTC.

The genes are TRBV7-9 and TRBJ2-7; 7 bases align to TRBD2. V lost 5 bases and J lost 4; bases outside the gene matches: 11. Looked up from germline, CDR1 is SEHNR and CDR2 is FQNEAQ (reference sequence). The CDR3 has 15 amino acids. CDR3 sequence: CASSPAAGDRYEQYF. The CDR3 DNA reads TGTGCCAGCAGCCCGGCGGCGGGAGATAGGTACGAGCAGTACTTC.

The chain combines TRBV4-1 with TRBJ1-1; no clear D gene. From germline, CDR1 is MGHRA and CDR2 YSYEKL. The CDR3 contains 17 residues. Trimming stripped 3 bases from V and 0 bases from J, with 17 bases between. CDR3 sequence (DNA): TGCGCCAGCAGCCACGCACAGTGGACTTCCCTGAACACTGAAGCTTTCTTT. It codes for CASSHAQWTSLNTEAFF.

The chain is built from TRBV11-1 and TRBJ2-5; D might be TRBD1 (5 bases). The CDR3 runs to 14 residues. The V and J ends lost 8 bases and 5 bases respectively, with 18 bases between them. Germline V gene data show CDR1 as SGHAT and CDR2 as FQDESV (reference sequence). The CDR3 spells CASRERGIGETQYF. The CDR3 nucleotides are TGTGCCAGCCGCGAAAGGGGAATCGGGGAGACCCAGTACTTC.

Turning to this clone: Other DNA variants within this sample encode the same CDR3. V and J are TRBV13 and TRBJ2-5, with D uncertain. The CDR3 runs 12 residues. V was pared by 4 bases and J by 2 bases, with 5 bases between. Germline V CDR1 and CDR2: PRHDT, FYEKMQ (reference sequence). The CDR3 nucleotides read TGTGCCAGCAGCTCACTTCAAGAGACCCAGTACTTC. Translated: CASSSLQETQYF.